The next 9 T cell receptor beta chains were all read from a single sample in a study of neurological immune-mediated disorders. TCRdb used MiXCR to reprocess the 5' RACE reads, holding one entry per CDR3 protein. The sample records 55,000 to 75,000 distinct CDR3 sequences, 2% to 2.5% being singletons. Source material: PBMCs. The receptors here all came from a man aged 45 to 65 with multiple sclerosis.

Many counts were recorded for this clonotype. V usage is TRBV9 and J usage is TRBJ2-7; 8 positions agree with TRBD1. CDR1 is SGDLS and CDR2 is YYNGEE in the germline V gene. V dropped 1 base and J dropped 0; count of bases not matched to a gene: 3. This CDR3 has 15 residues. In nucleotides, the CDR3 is TGTGCCAGCAGCGTAAGGACAGGGATCTCCTACGAGCAGTACTTC. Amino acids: CASSVRTGISYEQYF.

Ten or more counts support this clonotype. The CDR3 coding sequence is TGCGCCAGCAGCTTGGCCGGACAGGGAGAAAGTGAGCAGTTCTTC. Its protein product is CASSLAGQGESEQFF. The V and J genes are TRBV5-1 and TRBJ2-1; 8 bases are a match to TRBD1. Germline values: CDR1 SGHRS, CDR2 YFSETQ. The CDR3 has 15 amino acids. V gave up 0 bases and J gave up 9 bases; unmatched junction bases: 8.

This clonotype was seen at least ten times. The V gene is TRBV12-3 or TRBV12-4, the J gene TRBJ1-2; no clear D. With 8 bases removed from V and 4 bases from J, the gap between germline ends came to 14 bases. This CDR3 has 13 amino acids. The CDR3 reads CASSDWGGYGYTF. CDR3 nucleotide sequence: TGTGCCAGCTCCGATTGGGGTGGCTATGGCTACACCTTC.

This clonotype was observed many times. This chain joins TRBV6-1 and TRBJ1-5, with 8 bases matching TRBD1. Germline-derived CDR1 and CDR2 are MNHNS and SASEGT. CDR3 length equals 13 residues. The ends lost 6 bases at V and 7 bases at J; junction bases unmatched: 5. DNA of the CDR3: TGTGCCAGCAGGATACAGGGGGGGCAGCCCCAGCATTTT. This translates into CASRIQGGQPQHF.

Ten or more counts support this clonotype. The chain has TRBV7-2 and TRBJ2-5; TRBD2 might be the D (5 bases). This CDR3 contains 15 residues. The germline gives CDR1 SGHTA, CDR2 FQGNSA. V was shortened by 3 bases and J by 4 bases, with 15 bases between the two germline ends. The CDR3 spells CASSFFIGLAETQYF. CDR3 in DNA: TGTGCCAGCAGCTTTTTTATCGGCCTAGCAGAGACCCAGTACTTC. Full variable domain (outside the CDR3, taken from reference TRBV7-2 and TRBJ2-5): GAGVSQSPSNKVTEKGKDVELRCDPISGHTALYWYRQSLGQGLEFLIYFQGNSAPDKSGLPSDRFSAERTGGSVSTLTIQRTQQEDSAVYLCASSFFIGLAETQYFGPGTRLLVL.

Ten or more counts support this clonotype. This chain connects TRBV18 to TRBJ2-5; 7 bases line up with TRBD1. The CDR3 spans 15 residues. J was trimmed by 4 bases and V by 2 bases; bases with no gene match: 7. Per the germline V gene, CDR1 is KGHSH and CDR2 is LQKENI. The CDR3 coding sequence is TGTGCCAGCTCACCAAGGCAGGGGGAAGGAGAGACCCAGTACTTC. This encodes CASSPRQGEGETQYF.

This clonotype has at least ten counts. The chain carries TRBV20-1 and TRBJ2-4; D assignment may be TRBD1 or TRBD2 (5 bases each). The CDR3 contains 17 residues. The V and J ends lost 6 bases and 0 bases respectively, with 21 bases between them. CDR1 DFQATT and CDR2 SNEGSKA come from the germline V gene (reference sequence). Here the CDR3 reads CSAARGTGILAKNIQYF. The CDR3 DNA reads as TGCAGTGCGGCACGGGGCACAGGTATTCTAGCCAAAAACATTCAGTACTTC.

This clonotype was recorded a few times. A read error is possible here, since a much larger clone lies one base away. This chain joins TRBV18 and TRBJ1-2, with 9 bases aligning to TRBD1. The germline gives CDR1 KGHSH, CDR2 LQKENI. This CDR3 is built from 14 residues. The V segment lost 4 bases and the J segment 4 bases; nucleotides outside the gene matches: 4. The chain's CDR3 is CASSQRGQGYGYTF. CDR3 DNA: TGTGCCAGCTCACAAAGGGGACAGGGCTATGGCTACACCTTC.

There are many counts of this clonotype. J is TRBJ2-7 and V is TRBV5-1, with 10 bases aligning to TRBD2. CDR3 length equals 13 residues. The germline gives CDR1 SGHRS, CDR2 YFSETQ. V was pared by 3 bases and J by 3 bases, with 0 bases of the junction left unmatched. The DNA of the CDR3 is TGCGCCAGCAGCTCTAGCGGGGGCTACGAGCAGTACTTC. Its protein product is CASSSSGGYEQYF.